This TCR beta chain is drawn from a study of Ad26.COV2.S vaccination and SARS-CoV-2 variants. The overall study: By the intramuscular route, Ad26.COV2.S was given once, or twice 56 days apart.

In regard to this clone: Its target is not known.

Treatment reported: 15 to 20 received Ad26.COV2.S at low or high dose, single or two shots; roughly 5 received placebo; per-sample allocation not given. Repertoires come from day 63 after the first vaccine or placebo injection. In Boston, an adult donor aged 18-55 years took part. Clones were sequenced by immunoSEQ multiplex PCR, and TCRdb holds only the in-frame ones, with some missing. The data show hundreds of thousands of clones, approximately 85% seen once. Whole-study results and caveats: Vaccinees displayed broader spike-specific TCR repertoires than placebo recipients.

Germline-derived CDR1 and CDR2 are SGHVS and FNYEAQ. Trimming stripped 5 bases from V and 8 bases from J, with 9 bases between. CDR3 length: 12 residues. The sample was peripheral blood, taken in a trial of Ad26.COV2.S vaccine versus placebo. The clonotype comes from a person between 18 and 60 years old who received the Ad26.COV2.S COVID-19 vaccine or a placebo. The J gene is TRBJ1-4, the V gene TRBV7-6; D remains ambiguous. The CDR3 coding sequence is TGTGCCAGCAGCCTGCTAGGGGAAAAACTGTTTTTT. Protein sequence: CASSLLGEKLFF.